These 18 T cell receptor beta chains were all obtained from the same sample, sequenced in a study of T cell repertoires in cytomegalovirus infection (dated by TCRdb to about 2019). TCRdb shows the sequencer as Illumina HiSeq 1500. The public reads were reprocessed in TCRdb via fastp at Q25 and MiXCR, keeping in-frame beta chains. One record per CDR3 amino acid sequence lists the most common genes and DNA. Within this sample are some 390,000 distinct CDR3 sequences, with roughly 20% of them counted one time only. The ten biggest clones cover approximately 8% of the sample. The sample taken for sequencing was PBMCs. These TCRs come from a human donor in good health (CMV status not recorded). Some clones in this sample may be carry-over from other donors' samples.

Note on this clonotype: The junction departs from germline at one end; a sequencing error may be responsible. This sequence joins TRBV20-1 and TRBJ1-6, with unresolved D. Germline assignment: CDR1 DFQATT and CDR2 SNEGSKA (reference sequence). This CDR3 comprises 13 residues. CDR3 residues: CSAKVWWDSHLHF. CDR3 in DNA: TGCAGTGCTAAGGTCTGGTGGGATTCACACCTCCACTTT.

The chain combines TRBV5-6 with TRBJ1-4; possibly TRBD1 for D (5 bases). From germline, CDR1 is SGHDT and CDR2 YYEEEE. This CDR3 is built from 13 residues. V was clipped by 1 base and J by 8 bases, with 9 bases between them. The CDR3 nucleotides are TGTGCCAGCAGCTTGCACGCAGGGGAAAAACTGTTTTTT. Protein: CASSLHAGEKLFF.

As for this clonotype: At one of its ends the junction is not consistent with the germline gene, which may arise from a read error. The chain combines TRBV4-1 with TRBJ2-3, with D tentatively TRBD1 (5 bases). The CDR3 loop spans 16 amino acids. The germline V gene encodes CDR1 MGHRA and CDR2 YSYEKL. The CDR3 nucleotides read TGTGCCAGCAGCCAGTATCAGGGTATCGCCGCAGATACGCAGTATTTT. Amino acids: CASSQYQGIAADTQYF.

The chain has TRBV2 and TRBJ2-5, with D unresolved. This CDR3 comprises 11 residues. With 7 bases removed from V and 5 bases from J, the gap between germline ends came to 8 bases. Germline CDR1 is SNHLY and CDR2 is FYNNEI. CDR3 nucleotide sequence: TGTGCCAGCAATGTGGGGGAGACCCAGTACTTC. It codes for CASNVGETQYF.

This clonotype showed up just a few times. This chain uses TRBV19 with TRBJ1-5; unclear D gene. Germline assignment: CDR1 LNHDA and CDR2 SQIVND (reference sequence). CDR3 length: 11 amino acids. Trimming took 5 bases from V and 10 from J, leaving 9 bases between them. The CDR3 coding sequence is TGTGCCAGTAGTCCTGGGAAACCCCAGCATTTT. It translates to CASSPGKPQHF.

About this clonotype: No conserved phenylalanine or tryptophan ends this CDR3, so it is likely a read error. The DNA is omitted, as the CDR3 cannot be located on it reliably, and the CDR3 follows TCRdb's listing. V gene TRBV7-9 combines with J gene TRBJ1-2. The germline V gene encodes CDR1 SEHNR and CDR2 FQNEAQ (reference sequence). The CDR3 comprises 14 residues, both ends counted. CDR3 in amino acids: CASSLIRSGYGYTL.

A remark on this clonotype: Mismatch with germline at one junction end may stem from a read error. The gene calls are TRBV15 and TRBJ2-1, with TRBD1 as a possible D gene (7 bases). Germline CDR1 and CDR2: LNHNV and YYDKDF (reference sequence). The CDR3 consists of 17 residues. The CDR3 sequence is CVTSSLTGEVDYNEQFF. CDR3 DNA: TGTGTCACCAGCAGCCTTACAGGGGAGGTCGATTACAATGAGCAGTTCTTC.

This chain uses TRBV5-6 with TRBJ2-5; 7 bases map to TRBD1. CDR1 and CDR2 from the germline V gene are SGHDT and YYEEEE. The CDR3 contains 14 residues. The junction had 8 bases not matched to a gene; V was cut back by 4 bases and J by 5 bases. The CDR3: CASSTDRERETQYF. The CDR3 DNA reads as TGTGCCAGCAGCACCGACAGGGAGCGTGAGACCCAGTACTTC.

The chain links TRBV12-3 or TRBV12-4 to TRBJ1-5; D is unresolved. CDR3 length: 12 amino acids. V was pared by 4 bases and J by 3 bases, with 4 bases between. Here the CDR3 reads CASSWNNQPQHF. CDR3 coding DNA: TGTGCCAGCAGTTGGAACAATCAGCCCCAGCATTTT.

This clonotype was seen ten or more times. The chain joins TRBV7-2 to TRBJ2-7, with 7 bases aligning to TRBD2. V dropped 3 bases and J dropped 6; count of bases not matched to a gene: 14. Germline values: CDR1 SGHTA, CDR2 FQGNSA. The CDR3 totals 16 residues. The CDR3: CASSLSGAGEDLEQYF. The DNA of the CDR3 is TGTGCCAGCAGCTTGTCCGGGGCGGGAGAAGATCTCGAGCAGTACTTC.

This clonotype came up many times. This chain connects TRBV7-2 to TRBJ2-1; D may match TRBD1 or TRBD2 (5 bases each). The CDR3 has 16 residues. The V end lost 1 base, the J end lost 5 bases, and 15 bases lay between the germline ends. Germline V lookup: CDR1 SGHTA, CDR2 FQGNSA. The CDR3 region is CASSLGGVRLNNEQFF. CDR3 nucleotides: TGTGCCAGCAGCTTAGGAGGGGTACGGCTTAACAATGAGCAGTTCTTC.

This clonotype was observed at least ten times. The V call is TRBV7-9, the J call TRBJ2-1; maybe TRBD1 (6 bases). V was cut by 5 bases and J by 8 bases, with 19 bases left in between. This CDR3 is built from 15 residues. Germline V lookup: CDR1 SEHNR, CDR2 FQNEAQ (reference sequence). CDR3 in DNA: TGTGCCAGCAGCCCAGGGGCCCTCAGCCCTCATGAGCAGTTCTTC. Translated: CASSPGALSPHEQFF.

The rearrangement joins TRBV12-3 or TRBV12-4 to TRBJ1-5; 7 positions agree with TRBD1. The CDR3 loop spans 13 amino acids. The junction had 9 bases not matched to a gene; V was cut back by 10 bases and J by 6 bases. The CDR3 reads CAISGTEFQPQHF. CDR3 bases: TGTGCCATCTCCGGGACAGAGTTTCAGCCCCAGCATTTT.

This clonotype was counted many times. The CDR3 region has the DNA TGTGCCAGCAGCACCGCCGCCGTAGGGTTCGAGACCCAGTACTTC. Its translation is CASSTAAVGFETQYF. This chain uses TRBV7-2 with TRBJ2-5, with D uncertain. The germline gives CDR1 SGHTA, CDR2 FQGNSA. This CDR3 contains 15 residues. Trimming stripped 5 bases from V and 5 bases from J, with 18 bases between. Complete variable domain (other parts from reference TRBV7-2 and TRBJ2-5): GAGVSQSPSNKVTEKGKDVELRCDPISGHTALYWYRQSLGQGLEFLIYFQGNSAPDKSGLPSDRFSAERTGGSVSTLTIQRTQQEDSAVYLCASSTAAVGFETQYFGPGTRLLVL.

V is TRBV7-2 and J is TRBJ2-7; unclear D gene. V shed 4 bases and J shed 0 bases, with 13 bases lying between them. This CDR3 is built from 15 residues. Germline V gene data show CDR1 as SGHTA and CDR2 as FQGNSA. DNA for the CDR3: TGTGCCAGCAGCTCTGTCGGGTCATCCTCCTACGAGCAGTACTTC. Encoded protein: CASSSVGSSSYEQYF.

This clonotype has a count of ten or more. The CDR3 spells CASSLAGLVYGYTF. In DNA form, the CDR3 reads TGTGCCAGCAGCTTAGCAGGGCTCGTCTATGGCTACACCTTC. The chain has TRBV7-9 and TRBJ1-2; D ambiguous. The germline gives CDR1 SEHNR, CDR2 FQNEAQ (reference sequence). The CDR3 covers 14 residues. Trimming took off 0 bases at V and 4 bases at J, with 9 bases between the two ends.

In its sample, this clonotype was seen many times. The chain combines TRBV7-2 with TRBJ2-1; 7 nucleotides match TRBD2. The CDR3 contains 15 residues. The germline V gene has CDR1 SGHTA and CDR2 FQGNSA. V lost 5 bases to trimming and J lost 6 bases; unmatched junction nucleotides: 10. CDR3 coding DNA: TGTGCCAGCAGCCCGGGCGCGGGGAGGGCCAATGAGCAGTTCTTC. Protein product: CASSPGAGRANEQFF.

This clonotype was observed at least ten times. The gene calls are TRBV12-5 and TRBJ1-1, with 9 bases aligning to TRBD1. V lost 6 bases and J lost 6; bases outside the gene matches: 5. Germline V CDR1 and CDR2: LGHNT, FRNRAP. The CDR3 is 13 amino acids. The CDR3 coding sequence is TGTGCTAGTGGCCGGGGACAGGGCCCTGAAGCTTTCTTT. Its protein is CASGRGQGPEAFF. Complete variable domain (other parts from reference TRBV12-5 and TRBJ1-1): DARVTQTPRHKVTEMGQEVTMRCQPILGHNTVFWYRQTMMQGLELLAYFRNRAPLDDSGMPKDRFSAEMPDATLATLKIQPSEPRDSAVYFCASGRGQGPEAFFGQGTRLTVV.